Detailed here is one T cell receptor (beta chain). What it recognizes is unknown. This specimen comes from a study of TIL therapy for anti-PD-1-resistant metastatic lung cancer. Study context: A handful of tumors were EGFR-mutant and two were ALK-rearranged. Study results and limitations: The cohort had more treatment-naive, never-smoker and oncogene-addicted patients than typical.

CDR1 GTSNPN and CDR2 SVGIG come from the germline V gene (reference sequence). Trimming stripped 0 bases from V and 1 base from J, with 6 bases between. The CDR3 is 13 residues long. This was the immunoSEQ v3 assay. Measured with immunoSEQ multiplex PCR; TCRdb has only the in-frame clones, and not every one. The data hold about 60,000 clones, with 55% to 70% observed a single time. Specified time point: pre-treatment sample, taken before nivolumab and TIL therapy. Sample: blood, taken at baseline. The TCR sequence derives from a person aged 30 to 80 with non-small cell lung cancer. The V and J genes are TRBV30 and TRBJ2-5; D unclear. Here the CDR3 DNA reads TGTGCCTGGAGTGTTGCTCGCCAAGAGACCCAGTACTTC. It codes for CAWSVARQETQYF.